The source of this TCR beta chain is a study of radiation and T cells in renal cell carcinoma. Some clones are missing from TCRdb's copy, which holds only in-frame ones; the method was immunoSEQ multiplex PCR. The sample gives fewer than 200,000 clones, around 90% of which show up once; about 10% is in the top ten. Time point here: blood 4 weeks post-SBRT, at nephrectomy. Treatment of the sample: 15 Gy SBRT to primary tumor, nephrectomy 4 weeks later. Clear cell pathology was present in this patient's renal cell carcinoma. From germline, CDR1 is LGHNA and CDR2 YSLEER. V gave up 1 base and J gave up 7 bases, with 13 bases separating them. CDR3 length: 15 residues.

This chain links TRBV4-3 with TRBJ1-4, with D tentatively TRBD1 (5 bases). The starting material was blood, obtained from a patient whose treatment included radiotherapy and nephrectomy. This receptor was identified in a woman aged 50 to 60 with renal cell carcinoma. CDR3 amino acids: CASSQAGRKSEKLFF. DNA for the CDR3: TGCGCCAGCAGCCAAGCGGGGCGAAAGTCTGAAAAACTGTTTTTT.